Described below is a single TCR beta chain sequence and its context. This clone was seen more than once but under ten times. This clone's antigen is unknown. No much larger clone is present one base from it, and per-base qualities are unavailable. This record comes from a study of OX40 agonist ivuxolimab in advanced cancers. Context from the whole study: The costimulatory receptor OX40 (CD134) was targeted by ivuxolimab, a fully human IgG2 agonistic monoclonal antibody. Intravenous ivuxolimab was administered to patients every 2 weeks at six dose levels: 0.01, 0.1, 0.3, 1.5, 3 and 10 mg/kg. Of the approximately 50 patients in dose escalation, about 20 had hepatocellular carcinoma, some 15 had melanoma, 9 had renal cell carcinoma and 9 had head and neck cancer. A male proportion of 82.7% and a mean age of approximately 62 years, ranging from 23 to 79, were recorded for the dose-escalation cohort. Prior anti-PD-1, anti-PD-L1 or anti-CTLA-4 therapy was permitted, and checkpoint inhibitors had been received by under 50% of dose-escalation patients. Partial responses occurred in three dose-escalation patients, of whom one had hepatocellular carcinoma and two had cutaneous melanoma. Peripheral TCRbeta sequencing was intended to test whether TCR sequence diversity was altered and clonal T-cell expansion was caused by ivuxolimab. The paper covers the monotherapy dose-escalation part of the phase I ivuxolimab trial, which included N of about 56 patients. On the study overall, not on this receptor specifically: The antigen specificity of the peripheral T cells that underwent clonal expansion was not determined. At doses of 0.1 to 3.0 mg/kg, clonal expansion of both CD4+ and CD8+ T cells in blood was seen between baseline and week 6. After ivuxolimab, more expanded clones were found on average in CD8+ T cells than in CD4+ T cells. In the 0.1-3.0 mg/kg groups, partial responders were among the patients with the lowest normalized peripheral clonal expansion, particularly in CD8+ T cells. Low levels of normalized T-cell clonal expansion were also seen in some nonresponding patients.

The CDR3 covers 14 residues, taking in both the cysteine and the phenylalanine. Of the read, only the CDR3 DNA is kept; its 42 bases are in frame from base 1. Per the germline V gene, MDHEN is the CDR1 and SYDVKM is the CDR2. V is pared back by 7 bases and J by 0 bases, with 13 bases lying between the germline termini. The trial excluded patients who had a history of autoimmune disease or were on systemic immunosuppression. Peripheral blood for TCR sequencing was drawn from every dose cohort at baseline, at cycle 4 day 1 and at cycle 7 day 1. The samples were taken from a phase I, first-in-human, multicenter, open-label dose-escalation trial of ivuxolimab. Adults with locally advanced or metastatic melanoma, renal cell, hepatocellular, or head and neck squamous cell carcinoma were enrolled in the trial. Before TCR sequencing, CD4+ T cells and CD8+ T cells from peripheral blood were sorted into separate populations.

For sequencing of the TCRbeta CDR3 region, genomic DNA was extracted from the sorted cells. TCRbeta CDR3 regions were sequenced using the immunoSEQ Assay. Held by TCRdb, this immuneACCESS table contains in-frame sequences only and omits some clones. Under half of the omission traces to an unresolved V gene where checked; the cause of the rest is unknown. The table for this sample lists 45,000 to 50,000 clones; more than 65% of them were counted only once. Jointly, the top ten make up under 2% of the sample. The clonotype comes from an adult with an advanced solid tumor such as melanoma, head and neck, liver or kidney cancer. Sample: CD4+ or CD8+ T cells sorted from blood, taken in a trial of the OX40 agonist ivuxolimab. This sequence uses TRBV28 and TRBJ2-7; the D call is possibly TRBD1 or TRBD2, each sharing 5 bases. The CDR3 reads CASTPFGASYEQYF. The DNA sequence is TGTGCCAGCACACCCTTCGGGGCCTCCTACGAGCAGTACTTC. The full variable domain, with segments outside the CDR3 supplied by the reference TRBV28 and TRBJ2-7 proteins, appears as DVKVTQSSRYLVKRTGEKVFLECVQDMDHENMFWYRQDPGLGLRLIYFSYDVKMKEKGDIPEGYSVSREKKERFSLILESASTNQTSMYLCASTPFGASYEQYFGPGTRLTVT.